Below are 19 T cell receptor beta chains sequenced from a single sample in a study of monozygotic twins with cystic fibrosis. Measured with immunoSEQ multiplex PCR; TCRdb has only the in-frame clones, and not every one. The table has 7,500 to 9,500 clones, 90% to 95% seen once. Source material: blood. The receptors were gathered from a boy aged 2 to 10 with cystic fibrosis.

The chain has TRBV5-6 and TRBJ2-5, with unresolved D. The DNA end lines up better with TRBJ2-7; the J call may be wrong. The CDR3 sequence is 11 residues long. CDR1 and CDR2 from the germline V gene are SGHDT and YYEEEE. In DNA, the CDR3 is TGTGCCAGCAGCTTGGAGCTCGAGCAGTACTTC. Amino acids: CASSLELEQYF.

The CDR3 coding sequence is TGTGCCAGCAGTGCTCCGGGACAGGGCCATCAGCCCCAGCATTTT. It codes for CASSAPGQGHQPQHF. V usage is TRBV6-6 and J usage is TRBJ1-5; 9 nucleotides match TRBD1. The length of the CDR3 is 15 residues. V gave up 5 bases and J gave up 5 bases; unmatched junction bases: 7. Germline V lookup: CDR1 MNHNY, CDR2 SVGAGI (reference sequence).

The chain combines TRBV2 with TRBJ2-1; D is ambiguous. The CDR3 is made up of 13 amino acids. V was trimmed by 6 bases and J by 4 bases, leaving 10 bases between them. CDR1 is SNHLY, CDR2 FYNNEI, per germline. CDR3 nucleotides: TGTGCCAGCAGCTCCGGGCCTTACAATGAGCAGTTCTTC. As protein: CASSSGPYNEQFF.

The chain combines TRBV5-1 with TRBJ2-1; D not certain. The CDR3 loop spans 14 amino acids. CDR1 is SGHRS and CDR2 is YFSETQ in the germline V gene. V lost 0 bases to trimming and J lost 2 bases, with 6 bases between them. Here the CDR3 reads CASSLDGPYNEQFF. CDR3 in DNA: TGCGCCAGCAGCTTGGATGGACCCTACAATGAGCAGTTCTTC.

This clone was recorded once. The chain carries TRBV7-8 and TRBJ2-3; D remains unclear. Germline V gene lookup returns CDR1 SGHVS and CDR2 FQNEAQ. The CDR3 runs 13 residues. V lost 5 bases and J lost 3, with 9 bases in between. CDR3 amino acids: CASSPERTDTQYF. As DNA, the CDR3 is TGTGCCAGCAGCCCCGAACGAACAGATACGCAGTATTTT.

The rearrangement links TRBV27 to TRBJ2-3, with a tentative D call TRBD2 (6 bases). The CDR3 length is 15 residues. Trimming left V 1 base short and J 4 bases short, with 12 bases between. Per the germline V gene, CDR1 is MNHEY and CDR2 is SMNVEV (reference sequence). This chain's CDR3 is CASSLYGGAADTQYF. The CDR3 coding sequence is TGTGCCAGCAGTTTATACGGCGGGGCAGCAGATACGCAGTATTTT.

DNA for the CDR3: TGTGCCAGGGGTACGAGCGGGGGCGACACCGGGGAGCTGTTTTTT. This translates into CARGTSGGDTGELFF. The genes are TRBV7-9 and TRBJ2-2, with 8 bases matching TRBD2. The CDR3 runs to 15 residues. CDR1 and CDR2 from the germline V gene are SEHNR and FQNEAQ (reference sequence). The V segment lost 9 bases and the J segment 3 bases; nucleotides outside the gene matches: 9.

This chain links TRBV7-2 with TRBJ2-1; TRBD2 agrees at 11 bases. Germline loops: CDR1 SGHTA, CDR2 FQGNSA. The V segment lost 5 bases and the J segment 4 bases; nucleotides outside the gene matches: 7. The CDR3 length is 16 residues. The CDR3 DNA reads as TGTGCCAGCAGCCCTACTAGCGGGGGCCCTTACAATGAGCAGTTCTTC. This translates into CASSPTSGGPYNEQFF.

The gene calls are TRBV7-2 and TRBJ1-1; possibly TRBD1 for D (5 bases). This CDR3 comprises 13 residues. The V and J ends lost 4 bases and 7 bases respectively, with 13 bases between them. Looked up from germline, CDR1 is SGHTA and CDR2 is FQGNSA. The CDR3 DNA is TGTGCCAGCAGCTCCGGGGCTCTTCGTGAAGCTTTCTTT. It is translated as CASSSGALREAFF.

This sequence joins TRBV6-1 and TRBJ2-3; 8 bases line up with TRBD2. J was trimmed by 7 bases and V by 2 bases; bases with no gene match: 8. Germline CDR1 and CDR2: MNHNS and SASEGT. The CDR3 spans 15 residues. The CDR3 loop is CASSEPGGLGNTQYF. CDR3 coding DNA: TGTGCCAGCAGTGAACCGGGGGGGCTCGGTAATACGCAGTATTTT.

This chain's CDR3 is CASSLGPLGSPLHF. The DNA for the CDR3 is TGTGCCAGCAGCTTAGGTCCGCTTGGTTCACCCCTCCACTTT. The V and J genes are TRBV11-2 and TRBJ1-6; D unclear. Trimming took off 1 base at V and 9 bases at J, with 10 bases between the two ends. The CDR3 runs 14 residues. Germline CDR1 reads SGHAT; CDR2 reads FQNNGV.

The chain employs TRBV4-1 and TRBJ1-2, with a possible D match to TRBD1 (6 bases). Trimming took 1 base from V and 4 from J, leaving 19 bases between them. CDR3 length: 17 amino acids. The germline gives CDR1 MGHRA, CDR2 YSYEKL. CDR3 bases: TGCGCCAGCAGCCAAGGTCCCGAGCTGCAGGGGAGCTATGGCTACACCTTC. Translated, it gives CASSQGPELQGSYGYTF.

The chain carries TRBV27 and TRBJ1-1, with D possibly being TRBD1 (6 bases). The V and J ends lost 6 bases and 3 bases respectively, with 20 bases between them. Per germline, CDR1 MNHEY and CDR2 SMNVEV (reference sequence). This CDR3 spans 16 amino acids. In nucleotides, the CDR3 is TGTGCCAGCAGCCTTGACATCCAGGGGTCGTACACTGAAGCTTTCTTT. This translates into CASSLDIQGSYTEAFF.

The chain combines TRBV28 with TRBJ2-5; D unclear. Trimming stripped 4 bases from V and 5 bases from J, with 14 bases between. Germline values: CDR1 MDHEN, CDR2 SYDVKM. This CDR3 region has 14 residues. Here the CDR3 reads CASSSASLGETQYF. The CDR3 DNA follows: TGTGCCAGCAGTTCGGCGTCTTTGGGGGAGACCCAGTACTTC.

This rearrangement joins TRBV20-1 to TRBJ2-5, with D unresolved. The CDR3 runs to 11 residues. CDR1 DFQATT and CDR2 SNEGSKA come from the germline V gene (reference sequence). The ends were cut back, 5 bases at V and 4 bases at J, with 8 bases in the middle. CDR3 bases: TGCAGTGCTCTCGATAGAGAGACCCAGTACTTC. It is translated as CSALDRETQYF.

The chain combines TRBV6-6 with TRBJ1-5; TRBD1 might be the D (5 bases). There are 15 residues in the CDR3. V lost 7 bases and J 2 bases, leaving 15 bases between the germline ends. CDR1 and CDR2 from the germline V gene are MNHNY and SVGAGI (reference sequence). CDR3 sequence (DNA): TGTGCCAGCATTCTGGGGGGAGCGGGCAATCAGCCCCAGCATTTT. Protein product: CASILGGAGNQPQHF.

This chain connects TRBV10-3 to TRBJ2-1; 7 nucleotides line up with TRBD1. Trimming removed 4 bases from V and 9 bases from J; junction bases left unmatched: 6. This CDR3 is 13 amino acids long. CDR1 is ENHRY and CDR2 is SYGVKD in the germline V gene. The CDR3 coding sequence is TGTGCCATCAGTGGAGCGACAGGGATTGAGCAGTTCTTC. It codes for CAISGATGIEQFF.

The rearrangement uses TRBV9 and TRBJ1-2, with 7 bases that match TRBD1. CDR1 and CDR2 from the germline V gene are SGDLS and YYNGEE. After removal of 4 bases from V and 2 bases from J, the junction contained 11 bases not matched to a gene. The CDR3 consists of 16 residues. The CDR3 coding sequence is TGTGCCAGCAGCCCAGGGGGGAGTGGGGCCAACTATGGCTACACCTTC. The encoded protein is CASSPGGSGANYGYTF.

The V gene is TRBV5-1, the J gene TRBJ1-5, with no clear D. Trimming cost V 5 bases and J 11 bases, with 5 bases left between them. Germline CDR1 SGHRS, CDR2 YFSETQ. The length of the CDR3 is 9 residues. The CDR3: CASSTAQHF. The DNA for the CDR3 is TGCGCCAGCAGTACGGCCCAGCATTTT.